The clone carrying this T cell receptor beta chain has a handful of counts. The data were obtained in a study of patients and donors after allogeneic stem cell transplantation. One entry per CDR3 protein, called by TCRdb with MiXCR from the RT-PCR reads. The table shows 900,000 to 1,000,000 distinct CDR3 sequences, with roughly 17% occurring only once. This CDR3 contains 16 residues. V was trimmed by 0 bases and J by 4 bases, leaving 17 bases between them. CDR1 and CDR2 (germline): DFQATT, SNEGSKA (reference sequence). The chain employs TRBV20-1 and TRBJ2-3; possibly TRBD2 for D (6 bases). The sequenced material came from blood, either unsorted or a sorted T cell fraction (not recorded which). This TCR was sampled from a human donor who was either an allogeneic HSCT recipient or a stem cell or donor lymphocyte infusion donor (not recorded which). It is not recorded whose cells these are; they may come from a transplant donor. This CDR3 reads CSARDRGEGPPDTQYF. CDR3 coding DNA: TGCAGTGCTAGAGATCGCGGGGAAGGCCCCCCAGATACGCAGTATTTT.